This T cell receptor (beta chain) was observed in a study of cytomegalovirus exposure and HLA in healthy donors. This clone was seen a handful of times. The PCR contained 60 Vbeta and 13 Jbeta primers. Only in-frame clones appear in the TCRdb table, and some are missing; sequencing was by immunoSEQ multiplex PCR. Of about 120,000 clones listed, 9.5% are singletons. The CDR3 runs to 15 residues. V lost 0 bases to trimming and J lost 7 bases; unmatched junction nucleotides: 3. CDR1 LGHNA and CDR2 YSLEER come from the germline V gene. The chain combines TRBV4-3 with TRBJ2-1, with TRBD2 matching 10 bases. The specimen was PBMCs. The receptor was derived from a man younger than 45 in good health and CMV-seronegative. The CDR3: CASSQDPGLANEQFF. For the CDR3, the DNA is TGCGCCAGCAGCCAAGATCCGGGACTAGCGAATGAGCAGTTCTTC.